A selection of T cell receptor beta chains follows, all from one sample in a study of T and B cells in COVID-19 patients. TCRdb passed the multiplex PCR reads through MiXCR, listing each CDR3 protein once. The sample carries 8,000 to 10,000 distinct CDR3 sequences, 25% to 30% recorded once. Sequencing used blood. These TCRs come from a human donor who had recovered from COVID-19. The CDR3 runs from the conserved cysteine through the conserved F or W. The D gene is left open where the match is weak. Size is stated for part of the rows, as once, few or many counts, or as a class when the clone is expanded.

j_call clone_size d_call v_call cdr3_nt cdr3_aa
TRBJ2-7 few TRBD1 TRBV5-1 TGCGCCAGCAGCTTAAAGGGGGCTTCTGGCGAGCAGTACTTC CASSLKGASGEQYF
TRBJ2-7 medium-sized TRBD2 TRBV11-1 TGTGCCAGCAGGCGGGAGCTGGGCTACGAGCAGTACTTC CASRRELGYEQYF
TRBJ2-7 - - TRBV11-1 TGTGCCAGCACGGGACCAGCCTCCTACGAGCAGTACTTC CASTGPASYEQYF
TRBJ1-5 medium-sized - TRBV6-5 TGTGCCAGCAGTTATGGTAGGTATCATCAGCCCCAGCATTTT CASSYGRYHQPQHF
TRBJ2-5 - - TRBV6-2/TRBV6-3 TGTGCCAGCAGTTTCGGCGGACGACCCCAAGAGACCCAGTACTTC CASSFGGRPQETQYF
TRBJ2-5 medium-sized - TRBV7-9 TGTGCCAGCAGCTTGCAAGAGACCCAGTACTTC CASSLQETQYF
TRBJ2-3 medium-sized - TRBV11-1 TGTGCCAGCAGCTTAGGGGTGACTAACACAGATACGCAGTATTTT CASSLGVTNTDTQYF
TRBJ2-6 medium-sized - TRBV19 TGTGCCACAGGAGAGACCTCTGGGGCCAACGTCCTGACTTTC CATGETSGANVLTF
TRBJ2-1 - - TRBV20-1 TGCAGTGCTCTGGGAGATGGTGGTGAGCAGTTCTTC CSALGDGGEQFF
TRBJ1-1 once - TRBV28 TGTGCCAGCAGGAAGGCAGGGCTGGCTTTCTTT CASRKAGLAFF
TRBJ1-2 few TRBD1 TRBV27 TGTGCCAGCGCTTCAGGGGGGGGAGAGTATGGCTACACCTTC CASASGGGEYGYTF
TRBJ2-7 many TRBD2 TRBV5-4 TGTGCCAGCAGCTTGGCTAGCGGGGGGGCCTTCGGCGAGCAGTACTTC CASSLASGGAFGEQYF
TRBJ1-2 few - TRBV18 TGTGCCAGCTCACCAATGAGGGACAATAGGAGTGGCTACACCTTC CASSPMRDNRSGYTF
TRBJ1-3 - - TRBV11-1 TGTGCCAGCAGCTCCTGGACACGCGGCAATTCTGGAAACACCATATATTTT CASSSWTRGNSGNTIYF
TRBJ2-1 medium-sized TRBD2 TRBV18 TGTGCCAGCTCACCTGCGTTAGCGGGAGGCAATGAGCAGTTCTTC CASSPALAGGNEQFF
TRBJ1-5 many TRBD1 TRBV19 TGTGCCAGTAGGACAGGGGATCAGCCCCAGCATTTT CASRTGDQPQHF
TRBJ1-4 few TRBD1 TRBV5-1 TGCGCCAGCAGCTCCACAGGGGCAGAGGAAAAACTGTTTTTT CASSSTGAEEKLFF
TRBJ1-2 medium-sized - TRBV29-1 TGCAGCGTTGAAATCCAGAACGGCTACACCTTC CSVEIQNGYTF
TRBJ2-1 few - TRBV6-2/TRBV6-3 TGTGCCAGCAGTCGTCAGGACAATGAGCAGTTCTTC CASSRQDNEQFF
TRBJ2-2 - - TRBV6-5 TGTGCCAGGAGGGGGGACACCGGGGAGCTGTTTTTT CARRGDTGELFF
TRBJ2-7 few - TRBV14 TGTGCCAGCAGCCCTCAGAAGACGGCCAAATACGAGCAGTACTTC CASSPQKTAKYEQYF
TRBJ2-7 - - TRBV5-1 TGCGCCAGCAGCTTGAAACAGGCCTCCTACGAGCAGTACTTC CASSLKQASYEQYF
TRBJ2-7 once - TRBV20-1 TGCAGTGCTGCCCTAGCAACGCCCCCCTACGAGCAGTACTTC CSAALATPPYEQYF
TRBJ2-1 few - TRBV20-1 TGCAGTGCCCCCGGGACTCCGAGCTCCTACAATGAGCAGTTCTTC CSAPGTPSSYNEQFF
TRBJ1-4 few - TRBV14 TGTGCCAGCAGCTCGTCCAGGAATGAAAAACTGTTTTTT CASSSSRNEKLFF
TRBJ1-1 many - TRBV13 TGTGCCAGCAGCCTCCCCGCCCGTGAGGCTTTCTTT CASSLPAREAFF
TRBJ1-3 once - TRBV6-1 TGTGCCAGCAGTGTGGAAGACTTTTCTGGAAACACCATATATTTT CASSVEDFSGNTIYF
TRBJ2-7 medium-sized TRBD2 TRBV11-1 TGTGCCACCAAGAAGGGACTAGCAGAAACCTACGAGCAGTACTTC CATKKGLAETYEQYF
TRBJ2-5 few - TRBV7-9 TGTGCCAGCAGCTTCCCTCTCTGGATTGAGACCCAGTACTTC CASSFPLWIETQYF
TRBJ2-1 - TRBD2 TRBV19 TGTGCCAGTAGTAGCGGGGGGGCTGAGCAGTTCTTC CASSSGGAEQFF
TRBJ2-5 - TRBD2 TRBV24-1 TGTGCCACCAGTGACTCGACTAGCGGTGACCAAGAGACCCAGTACTTC CATSDSTSGDQETQYF
TRBJ2-3 medium-sized - TRBV19 TGTGCCAGCCGGCTCTCCGGAGATACGCAGTATTTT CASRLSGDTQYF
TRBJ2-3 - TRBD2 TRBV29-1 TGCAGCTACCGCCCTCTAGCGGGAGGGCCCCGGAGCACAGATACGCAGTATTTT CSYRPLAGGPRSTDTQYF
TRBJ1-6 few TRBD1 TRBV5-4 TGTGCCAGCAGCTTGCGGACAGGGGTCGGATCACCCCTCCACTTT CASSLRTGVGSPLHF
TRBJ2-5 many - TRBV18 TGTGCCAGCTCACCTCGGGACACTAGGGAGACCCAGTACTTC CASSPRDTRETQYF
TRBJ1-3 - - TRBV7-2 TGTGCCAGCAGTTCCGGAAACACCATATATTTT CASSSGNTIYF
TRBJ2-6 medium-sized - TRBV7-6 TGTGCCAGCAGTTACAGGGTTGGGGCCAACGTCCTGACTTTC CASSYRVGANVLTF